This TCR beta chain was obtained from a study of graft-versus-host responses after intestinal transplantation. This table comes from immunoSEQ multiplex PCR, and its TCRdb copy is limited to in-frame clones, with some not included. The sample holds 60,000 to 70,000 clones; around nine tenths are singletons and the top ten take over 1.5%. The CDR3 has 14 residues. Per the germline V gene, CDR1 is SNHLY and CDR2 is FYNNEI. Trimming left V 2 bases short and J 2 bases short, with 9 bases between. Once graft tissue had been processed, intraepithelial and lamina propria lymphocytes were released. The source material was ileum tissue, sampled about 350 days after transplant. The receptor's source is a human patient who received an intestinal transplant, so some T cells may come from the graft donor. The chain uses TRBV2 and TRBJ2-5, with a tentative D call TRBD2 (5 bases). CDR3 nucleotide sequence: TGTGCCAGCAGTGAATGGAGGATTCAAGAGACCCAGTACTTC. Protein sequence: CASSEWRIQETQYF.